The 3 T cell receptor beta chains below all came from one sample that was sequenced in a study of control samples from healthy donors and cancer patients. Measured with immunoSEQ multiplex PCR; TCRdb has only the in-frame clones, and not every one. Of about 120,000 clones listed, less than 90% are singletons. The sequencing sample was made of blood. These TCRs come from a man between 18 and 35 years old in good health.

This chain joins TRBV6-5 and TRBJ1-5, with 8 bases lining up with TRBD1. Unmatched junction bases numbered 0, after V lost 6 bases and J lost 2 bases. Germline lookup yields CDR1 MNHEY and CDR2 SVGAGI. CDR3 size: 13 residues. The CDR3 DNA sequence: TGTGCCAGCAGGGGACAGGGCAATCAGCCCCAGCATTTT. Its protein is CASRGQGNQPQHF.

The chain is built from TRBV7-2 and TRBJ2-3, with D tentatively TRBD1 or TRBD2 (5 bases each). Trimming took 5 bases from V and 12 from J, leaving 18 bases between them. Germline values: CDR1 SGHTA, CDR2 FQGNSA. The CDR3 spans 13 residues. The CDR3 loop is CASSPLRTGPQYF. Written as DNA, the CDR3 is TGTGCCAGCAGCCCTCTAAGAACGGGGCCACAGTATTTT.

The V call is TRBV10-1, the J call TRBJ2-1; TRBD1 matches 10 bases. The V gene end was trimmed by 7 bases and the J gene end by 6 bases; junction bases not matched to a gene: 6. Germline values: CDR1 WNHNN, CDR2 SYGVQD (reference sequence). The CDR3 has 14 residues. The CDR3 DNA reads as TGCGCCAGCACCCGGGACAGGGGTAGCAATGAGCAGTTCTTC. This sequence encodes CASTRDRGSNEQFF.